A selection of T cell receptor beta chains follows, all from one sample in a study of radiation and T cells in renal cell carcinoma. Sequenced by immunoSEQ multiplex PCR; TCRdb stores in-frame clones only, minus some. Among approximately 16,000 clones listed, 50% to 65% were seen once. Sequenced material: tumor tissue, taken from a patient whose treatment was nephrectomy without radiotherapy. The receptors stem from a man between 40 and 49 years old with renal cell carcinoma. CDR3s include the opening cysteine and the closing phenylalanine or tryptophan. The D gene is left open where the match is weak. For some rows the clone size is stated as once, few or many, or as a class when expanded; others skip it.

>.|TRBD1|TRBJ2-2|TRBV7-8
CASSQTGYSITGELFF
TGTGCCAGCAGCCAGACAGGGTATTCGATCACCGGGGAGCTGTTTTTT
>.|.|TRBJ2-2|TRBV5-8
CASSPTGVSNTGELFF
TGTGCCAGCAGCCCGACAGGTGTCTCGAACACCGGGGAGCTGTTTTTT
>.|.|TRBJ1-5|TRBV19
CASREQGSSNQPQHF
TGTGCCAGTAGGGAACAGGGATCGAGCAATCAGCCCCAGCATTTT
>once|TRBD2|TRBJ2-3|TRBV9
CASSSDGTSGGGDTDTQYF
TGTGCCAGCAGCTCTGATGGGACTAGCGGGGGGGGAGACACAGATACGCAGTATTTT
>.|TRBD1|TRBJ1-2|TRBV7-9
CASSLAGQANYGYTF
TGTGCCAGCAGCTTAGCGGGACAGGCTAACTATGGCTACACCTTC
>.|.|TRBJ1-3|TRBV30
CAWSPIQGHSGNTIYF
TGTGCCTGGAGTCCAATACAGGGTCACTCTGGAAACACCATATATTTT
>.|.|TRBJ1-2|TRBV6-5
CASSLTGYGYTF
TGTGCCAGCAGTCTTACAGGGTATGGCTACACCTTC
>.|.|TRBJ2-5|TRBV5-4
CASSFSQTRETQYF
TGTGCCAGCAGTTTTTCACAGACAAGGGAGACCCAGTACTTC
>.|.|TRBJ1-2|TRBV7-3
CASSLSGYGYTF
TGTGCCAGCAGCTTGTCGGGCTATGGCTACACCTTC
>.|.|TRBJ2-7|TRBV7-7
CASSITYEQYF
TGTGCCAGCAGCATAACCTACGAGCAGTACTTC
>medium-sized|TRBD1|TRBJ1-1|TRBV5-6
CASSLSGTGEAFF
TGTGCCAGCAGCTTGTCGGGGACAGGCGAAGCTTTCTTT
>few|.|TRBJ1-1|TRBV7-3
CASSPAVNTEAFF
TGTGCCAGCAGCCCTGCAGTGAACACTGAAGCTTTCTTT
>few|.|TRBJ2-7|TRBV10-3
CASRDRSYEQYF
TGTGCCAGCCGGGACCGTTCCTACGAGCAGTACTTC
>.|TRBD1|TRBJ2-7|TRBV6-5
CASQDDRVSYEQYF
TGTGCCAGCCAGGACGACAGGGTGTCCTACGAGCAGTACTTC
>.|.|TRBJ1-1|TRBV7-2
CASSLAPANTEAFF
TGTGCCAGCAGCTTAGCGCCAGCGAACACTGAAGCTTTCTTT
>.|TRBD1|TRBJ1-5|TRBV5-6
CASSKRTGGFQPQHF
TGTGCCAGCAGCAAACGGACAGGGGGCTTTCAGCCCCAGCATTTT
>few|TRBD1|TRBJ2-2|TRBV6-5
CASSIQGAGTGELFF
TGTGCCAGCAGTATACAGGGGGCGGGCACCGGGGAGCTGTTTTTT
>few|.|TRBJ1-1|TRBV7-9
CASSFGGYTEAFF
TGTGCCAGCAGCTTTGGGGGCTACACTGAAGCTTTCTTT
>.|TRBD1|TRBJ1-2|TRBV28
CASSTGTGALNSRGYTF
TGTGCCAGCAGCACCGGGACAGGGGCTCTCAATTCCCGAGGCTACACCTTC
>.|.|TRBJ2-7|TRBV7-9
CASSALPETSYEQYF
TGTGCCAGCAGCGCCCTCCCAGAAACCTCCTACGAGCAGTACTTC
>.|.|TRBJ2-5|TRBV28
CASSLSRRQKETQYF
TGTGCCAGCAGTTTATCCCGTAGGCAGAAAGAGACCCAGTACTTC
>few|TRBD2|TRBJ2-2|TRBV7-9
CASSLRSGGYTGELFF
TGTGCCAGCAGCTTAAGGAGCGGGGGTTACACCGGGGAGCTGTTTTTT
>.|.|TRBJ2-7|TRBV4-2
CASSRDGAEAYEQYF
TGTGCCAGCAGCCGGGATGGGGCGGAAGCCTACGAGCAGTACTTC
>.|.|TRBJ2-7|TRBV5-6
CASSRWTDPYEQYF
TGTGCCAGCAGCCGGTGGACAGACCCCTACGAGCAGTACTTC
>once|.|TRBJ2-3|TRBV25-1
CASSEKGHRTDTQYF
TGTGCCAGCAGTGAAAAAGGACATCGCACAGATACGCAGTATTTT
>.|.|TRBJ1-4|TRBV6-5
CASSERGWEKLFF
TGTGCCAGCAGTGAAAGGGGATGGGAAAAACTGTTTTTT
>.|.|TRBJ1-6|TRBV28
CASSLSLGLGSYNSPLHF
TGTGCCAGCAGTTTATCCCTAGGGCTTGGCTCCTATAATTCACCCCTCCACTTT